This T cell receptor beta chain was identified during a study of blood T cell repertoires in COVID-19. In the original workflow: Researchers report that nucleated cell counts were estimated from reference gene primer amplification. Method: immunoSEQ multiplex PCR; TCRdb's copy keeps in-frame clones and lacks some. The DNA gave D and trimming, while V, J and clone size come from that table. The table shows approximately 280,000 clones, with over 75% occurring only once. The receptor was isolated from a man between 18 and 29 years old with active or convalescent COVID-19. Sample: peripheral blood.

This chain's CDR3 is CASSPQTGNYGYTF. CDR3 nucleotides: TGTGCCAGCAGCCCGCAGACAGGGAACTATGGCTACACCTTC. The chain has TRBV7-2 and TRBJ1-2; TRBD1 matches at 7 bases. The CDR3 totals 14 residues. Germline lookup yields CDR1 SGHTA and CDR2 FQGNSA. The V and J ends lost 5 bases and 2 bases, in that order; junction bases with no gene match: 5.